This TCR beta chain stems from a study of siplizumab effects on memory and regulatory T cells. Trimming at V came to 3 bases and at J to 4 bases, leaving 7 bases not matched to a gene. The CDR3 totals 15 residues. Germline values: CDR1 MGHDK, CDR2 SYGVNS. Assay: immunoSEQ multiplex PCR; the TCRdb copy retains only in-frame clones and omits some. Of approximately 56,000 clones in the sample, around 97% were seen once. Concerning this clone itself: Its specificity is not known.

Study-wide points: Most proliferating CD4+ or CD8+ clones, roughly 75-95%, had no naive or memory assignment. Apparently key alloresponse contributors, naive T cells also seemed more diverse than memory cells.

This rearrangement joins TRBV25-1 to TRBJ2-5, with 8 bases lining up with TRBD2. The TCR sequence derives from a human donor in good health. The sample was naive CD8+ T cells sorted from blood. Here the CDR3 DNA reads TGTGCCAGCAGTGAGTCGGGGGGGCTTGTAGAGACCCAGTACTTC. As protein: CASSESGGLVETQYF. Variable domain in full (rest from reference TRBV25-1 and TRBJ2-5): EADIYQTPRYLVIGTGKKITLECSQTMGHDKMYWYQQDPGMELHLIHYSYGVNSTEKGDLSSESTVSRIRTEHFPLTLESARPSHTSQYLCASSESGGLVETQYFGPGTRLLVL.